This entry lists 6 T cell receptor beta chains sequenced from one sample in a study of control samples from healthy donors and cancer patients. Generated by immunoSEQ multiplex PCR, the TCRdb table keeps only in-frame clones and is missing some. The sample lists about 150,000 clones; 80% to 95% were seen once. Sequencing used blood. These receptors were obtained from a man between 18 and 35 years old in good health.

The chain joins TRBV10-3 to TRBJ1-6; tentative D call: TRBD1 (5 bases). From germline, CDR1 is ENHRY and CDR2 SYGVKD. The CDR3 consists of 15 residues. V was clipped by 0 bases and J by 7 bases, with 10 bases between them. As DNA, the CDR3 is TGTGCCATCAGTGAGTCTGGGGGGAGCAATTCACCCCTCCACTTT. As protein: CAISESGGSNSPLHF.

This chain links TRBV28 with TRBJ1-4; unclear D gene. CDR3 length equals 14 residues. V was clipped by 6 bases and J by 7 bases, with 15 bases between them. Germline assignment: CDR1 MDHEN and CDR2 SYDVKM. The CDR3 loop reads CASSSGPRGEKLFF. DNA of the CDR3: TGTGCCAGCAGCTCAGGACCCCGTGGTGAAAAACTGTTTTTT.

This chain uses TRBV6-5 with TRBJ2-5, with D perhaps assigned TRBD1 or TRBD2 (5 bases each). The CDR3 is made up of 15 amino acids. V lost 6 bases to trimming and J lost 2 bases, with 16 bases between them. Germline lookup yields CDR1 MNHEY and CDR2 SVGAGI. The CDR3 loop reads CASRPPGRPQETQYF. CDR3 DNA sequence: TGTGCCAGCAGACCACCGGGACGCCCTCAAGAGACCCAGTACTTC.

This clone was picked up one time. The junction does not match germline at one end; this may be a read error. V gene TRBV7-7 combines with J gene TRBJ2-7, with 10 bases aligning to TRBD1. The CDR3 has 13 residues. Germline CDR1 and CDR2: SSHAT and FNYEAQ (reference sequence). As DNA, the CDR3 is TGTGCTAGCAGCACGGGACAGGGGAACGAGCAGTACTTC. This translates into CASSTGQGNEQYF.

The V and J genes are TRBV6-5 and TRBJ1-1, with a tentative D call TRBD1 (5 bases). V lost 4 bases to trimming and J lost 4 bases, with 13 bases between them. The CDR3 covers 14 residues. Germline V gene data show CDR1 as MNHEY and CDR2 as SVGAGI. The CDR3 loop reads CASSWGDGGTEAFF. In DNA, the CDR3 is TGTGCCAGCAGTTGGGGCGATGGCGGCACTGAAGCTTTCTTT.

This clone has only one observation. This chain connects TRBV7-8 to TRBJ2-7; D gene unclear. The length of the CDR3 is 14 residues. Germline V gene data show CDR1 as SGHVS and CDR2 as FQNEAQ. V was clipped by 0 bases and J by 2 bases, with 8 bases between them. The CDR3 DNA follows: TGTGCCAGCAGCTTAGCAGGGTCCACCTACGAGCAGTACTTC. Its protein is CASSLAGSTYEQYF.